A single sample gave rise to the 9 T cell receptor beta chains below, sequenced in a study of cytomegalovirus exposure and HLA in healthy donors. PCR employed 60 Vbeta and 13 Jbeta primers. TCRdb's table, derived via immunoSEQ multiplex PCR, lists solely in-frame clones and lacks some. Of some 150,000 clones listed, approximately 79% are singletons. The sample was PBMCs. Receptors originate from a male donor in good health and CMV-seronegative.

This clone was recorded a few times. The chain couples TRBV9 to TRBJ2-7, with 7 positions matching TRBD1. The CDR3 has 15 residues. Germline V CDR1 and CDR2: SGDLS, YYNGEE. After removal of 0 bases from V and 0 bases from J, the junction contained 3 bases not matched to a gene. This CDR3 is CASSVGGQPSYEQYF. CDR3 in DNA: TGTGCCAGCAGCGTAGGGGGACAGCCCTCCTACGAGCAGTACTTC.

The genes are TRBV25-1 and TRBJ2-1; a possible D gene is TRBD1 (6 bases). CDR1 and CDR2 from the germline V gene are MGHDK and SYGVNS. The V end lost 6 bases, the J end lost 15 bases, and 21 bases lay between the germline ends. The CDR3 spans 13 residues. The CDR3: CASRGGKGDPMFF. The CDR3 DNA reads TGTGCCAGCAGAGGAGGAAAGGGGGACCCGATGTTCTTC.

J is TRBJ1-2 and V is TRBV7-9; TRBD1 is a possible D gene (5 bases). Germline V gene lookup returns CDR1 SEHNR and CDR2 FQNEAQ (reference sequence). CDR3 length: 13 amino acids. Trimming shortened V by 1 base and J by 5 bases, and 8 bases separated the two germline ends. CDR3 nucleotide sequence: TGTGCCAGCAGCTTAGGGACACCATATGGCTACACCTTC. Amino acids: CASSLGTPYGYTF.

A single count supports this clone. CDR3 bases: TGCGCCAGCAGTCCGCGAGGCTACACCTTC. This codes for CASSPRGYTF. This chain connects TRBV23-1 to TRBJ1-2; D gene ambiguous. TRBV23-1 belongs to the ORF category, with a function that is uncertain. V lost 4 bases and J 8 bases, leaving 5 bases between the germline ends. CDR3 length: 10 residues.

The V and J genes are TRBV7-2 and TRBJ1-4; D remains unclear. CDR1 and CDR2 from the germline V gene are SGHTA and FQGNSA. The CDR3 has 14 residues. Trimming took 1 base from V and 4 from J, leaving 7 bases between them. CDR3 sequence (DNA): TGTGCCAGCAGCTTAGGGCCAAGTAATGAAAAACTGTTTTTT. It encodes CASSLGPSNEKLFF.

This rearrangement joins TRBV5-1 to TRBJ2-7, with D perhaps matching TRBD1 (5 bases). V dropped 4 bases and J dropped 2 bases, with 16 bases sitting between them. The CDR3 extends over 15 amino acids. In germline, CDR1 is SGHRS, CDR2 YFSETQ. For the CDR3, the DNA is TGCGCCAGCAGCCCCACCCCGGCAGGGACCTACGAGCAGTACTTC. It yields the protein CASSPTPAGTYEQYF.

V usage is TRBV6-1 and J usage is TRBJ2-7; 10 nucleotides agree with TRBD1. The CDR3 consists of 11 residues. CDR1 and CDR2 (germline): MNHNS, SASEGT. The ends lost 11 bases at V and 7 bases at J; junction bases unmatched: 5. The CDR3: CAGQGVREQYF. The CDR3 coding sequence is TGTGCCGGACAGGGGGTAAGGGAGCAGTACTTC.

The CDR3: CASTSPGRTLNEQFF. CDR3 in DNA: TGTGCCAGCACCTCCCCTGGGAGAACATTGAATGAGCAGTTCTTC. The chain recombines TRBV27 with TRBJ2-1, with D possibly being TRBD2 (5 bases). Per the germline V gene, CDR1 is MNHEY and CDR2 is SMNVEV (reference sequence). Trimming took 7 bases from V and 7 from J, leaving 20 bases between them. The CDR3 has 15 amino acids.

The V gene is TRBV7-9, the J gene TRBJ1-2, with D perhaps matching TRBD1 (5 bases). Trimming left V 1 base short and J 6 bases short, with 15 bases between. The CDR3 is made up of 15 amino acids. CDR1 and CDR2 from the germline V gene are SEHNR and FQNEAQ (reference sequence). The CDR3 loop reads CASSLGGPREDGYTF. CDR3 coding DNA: TGTGCCAGCAGCTTAGGGGGCCCCCGAGAGGATGGCTACACCTTC. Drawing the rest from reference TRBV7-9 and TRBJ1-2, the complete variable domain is DTGVSQNPRHKITKRGQNVTFRCDPISEHNRLYWYRQTLGQGPEFLTYFQNEAQLEKSRLLSDRFSAERPKGSFSTLEIQRTEQGDSAMYLCASSLGGPREDGYTFGSGTRLTVV.